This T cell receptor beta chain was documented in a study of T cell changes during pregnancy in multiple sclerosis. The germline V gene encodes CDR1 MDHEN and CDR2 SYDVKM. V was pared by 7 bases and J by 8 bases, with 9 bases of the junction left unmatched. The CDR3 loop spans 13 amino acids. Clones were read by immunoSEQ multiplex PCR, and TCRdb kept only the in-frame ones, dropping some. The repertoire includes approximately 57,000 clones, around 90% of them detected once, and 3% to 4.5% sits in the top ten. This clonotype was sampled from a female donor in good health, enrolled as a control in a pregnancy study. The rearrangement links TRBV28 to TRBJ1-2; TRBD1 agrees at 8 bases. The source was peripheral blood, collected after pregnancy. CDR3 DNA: TGTGCCAGCAACCTAGGACAGGGCATCGGCTACACCTTC. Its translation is CASNLGQGIGYTF.